This T cell receptor (beta chain) is from a study of blood T cell repertoires in COVID-19. On the study more broadly: Specimens from acute and convalescent COVID-19 originated in the United States, Italy and Spain. T cells, B-cell-depleted T cells, or PBMCs supplied cDNA or gDNA.

This clone has a single count. Sequencing was performed with immunoSEQ multiplex PCR; in TCRdb, only in-frame clones are kept and a portion is missing. Of roughly 100,000 clones in the sample, roughly 81% were seen once. The sequence derives from a human donor in a cohort sampled during active COVID-19. Sequencing was carried out using peripheral blood.

The CDR3 loop is CAISEGGGNEKLFF. In DNA form, the CDR3 reads TGTGCCATCAGTGAGGGGGGCGGCAATGAAAAACTGTTTTTT. The chain combines TRBV10-3 with TRBJ1-4; tentatively, D is TRBD1 (6 bases). Trimming cost V 2 bases and J 5 bases, with 9 bases left between them. The CDR3 spans 14 residues. Germline lookup yields CDR1 ENHRY and CDR2 SYGVKD.